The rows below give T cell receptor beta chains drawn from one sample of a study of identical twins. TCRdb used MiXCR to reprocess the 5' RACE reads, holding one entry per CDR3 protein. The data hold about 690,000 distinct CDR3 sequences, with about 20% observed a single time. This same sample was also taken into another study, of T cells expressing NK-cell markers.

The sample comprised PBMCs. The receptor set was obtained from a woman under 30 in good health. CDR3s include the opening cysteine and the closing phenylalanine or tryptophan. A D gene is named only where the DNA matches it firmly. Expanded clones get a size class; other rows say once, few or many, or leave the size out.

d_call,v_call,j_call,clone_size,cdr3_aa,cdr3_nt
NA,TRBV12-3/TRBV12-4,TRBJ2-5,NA,CASSASRAETQYF,TGTGCCAGCAGTGCCTCCAGGGCAGAGACCCAGTACTTC
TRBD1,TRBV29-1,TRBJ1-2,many,CSVEAPGGGYTF,TGCAGCGTTGAAGCGCCAGGGGGTGGCTACACCTTC
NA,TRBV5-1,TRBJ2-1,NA,CASSLATGADEQFF,TGCGCCAGCAGCTTAGCTACGGGAGCAGATGAGCAGTTCTTC
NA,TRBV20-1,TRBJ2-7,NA,CSARGRGTRTAYEQYF,TGCAGTGCTAGAGGCAGGGGCACCCGGACGGCCTACGAGCAGTACTTC
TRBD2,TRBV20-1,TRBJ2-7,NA,CSAVAGGPSEQYF,TGCAGTGCCGTAGCGGGAGGGCCTTCCGAGCAGTACTTC
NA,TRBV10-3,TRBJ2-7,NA,CAISRQAAIYEQYF,TGTGCCATCAGCCGGCAAGCGGCAATATACGAGCAGTACTTC
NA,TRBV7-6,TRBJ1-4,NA,CASSLQGNQEKLFF,TGTGCCAGCAGCTTACAGGGGAACCAGGAAAAACTGTTTTTT
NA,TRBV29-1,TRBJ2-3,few,CSVGGRRDSHTDTQYF,TGCAGCGTTGGGGGTCGCAGGGACTCACATACAGATACGCAGTATTTT
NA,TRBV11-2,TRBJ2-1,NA,CASSLERVAVIAYNEQFF,TGTGCCAGCAGCTTAGAAAGGGTGGCGGTAATAGCTTACAATGAGCAGTTCTTC
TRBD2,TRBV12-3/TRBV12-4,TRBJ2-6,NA,CASSRLAGGRGANVLTF,TGTGCCAGCAGCCGACTAGCGGGGGGTAGGGGGGCCAACGTCCTGACTTTC
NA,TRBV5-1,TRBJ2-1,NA,CASSLDGNSYNEQFF,TGCGCCAGCAGCTTGGACGGGAACTCCTACAATGAGCAGTTCTTC
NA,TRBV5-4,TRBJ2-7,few,CASSLDLAYSYEQYF,TGTGCCAGCAGCTTGGATCTAGCATATTCCTACGAGCAGTACTTC
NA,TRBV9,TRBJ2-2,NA,CASRKMVNTGELFF,TGTGCCAGCAGAAAGATGGTGAACACCGGGGAGCTGTTTTTT
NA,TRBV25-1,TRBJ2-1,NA,CASARGSGSYNEQFF,TGTGCCAGCGCCCGGGGATCGGGAAGCTACAATGAGCAGTTCTTC
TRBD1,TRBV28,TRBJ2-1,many,CASSPPGTGNEQFF,TGTGCCAGCAGCCCTCCCGGGACAGGGAATGAGCAGTTCTTC
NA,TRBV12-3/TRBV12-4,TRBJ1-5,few,CASIKTIGDPHQPQHF,TGTGCCAGCATTAAAACTATAGGGGACCCACACCAGCCCCAGCATTTT
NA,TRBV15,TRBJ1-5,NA,CATSRTGGERQPQHF,TGTGCCACCAGCAGAACGGGGGGAGAGAGGCAGCCCCAGCATTTT
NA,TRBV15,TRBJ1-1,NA,CATSNREATEAFF,TGTGCCACCAGCAACAGGGAGGCCACTGAAGCTTTCTTT
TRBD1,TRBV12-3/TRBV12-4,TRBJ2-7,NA,CASSSGTGGLFEQYF,TGTGCCAGCAGTTCGGGGACAGGGGGTCTCTTCGAGCAGTACTTC
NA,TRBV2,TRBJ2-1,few,CASSEDRWDEQFF,TGTGCCAGCAGTGAAGATCGATGGGATGAGCAGTTCTTC
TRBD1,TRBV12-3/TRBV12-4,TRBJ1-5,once,CASSWTGFNQPQHF,TGTGCCAGCAGTTGGACAGGGTTTAATCAGCCCCAGCATTTT
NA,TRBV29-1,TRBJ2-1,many,CSVGQVNEQFF,TGCAGCGTTGGACAGGTCAATGAGCAGTTCTTC
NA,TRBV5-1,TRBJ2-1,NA,CASSLVGLKNEQFF,TGCGCCAGCAGCTTGGTCGGGTTAAAAAATGAGCAGTTCTTC
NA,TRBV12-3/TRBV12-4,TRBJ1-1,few,CASSLRTQGTEAFF,TGTGCCAGCAGCCTCCGGACCCAGGGCACTGAAGCTTTCTTT
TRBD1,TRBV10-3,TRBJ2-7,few,CAISRQGFYEQYF,TGTGCCATCAGTCGACAGGGATTCTACGAGCAGTACTTC
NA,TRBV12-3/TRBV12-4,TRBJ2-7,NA,CASSFGGELYEQYF,TGTGCCAGCAGTTTTGGAGGGGAACTCTACGAGCAGTACTTC
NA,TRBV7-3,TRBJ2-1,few,CASSLGATYNEQFF,TGTGCCAGCAGCTTAGGGGCTACCTACAATGAGCAGTTCTTC